This passage covers 30 T cell receptor beta chains from one sample sequenced in a study of STAT5B mutations in CD4+ large granular lymphocyte leukemia. Clones were read by immunoSEQ multiplex PCR, and TCRdb kept only the in-frame ones, dropping some. This repertoire shows around 33,000 clones, over 65% found once; its top ten account for approximately 2.7%. Sequencing was carried out using CD4+ T cells from blood buffy coats. Every receptor here comes from a human donor in good health.

CDR3 sequence reads: CASSLDGAASYEQYF. The CDR3 bases are TGTGCCAGCAGCTTAGATGGCGCCGCCTCCTACGAGCAGTACTTC. The J gene is TRBJ2-7, the V gene TRBV7-2, with D hard to call. Germline assignment: CDR1 SGHTA and CDR2 FQGNSA. With 1 base removed from V and 0 bases from J, the gap between germline ends came to 10 bases. There are 15 residues in the CDR3.

This rearrangement joins TRBV7-9 to TRBJ2-3; 7 nucleotides line up with TRBD1. The V gene end was trimmed by 8 bases and the J gene end by 0 bases; junction bases not matched to a gene: 8. Germline V gene lookup returns CDR1 SEHNR and CDR2 FQNEAQ (reference sequence). There are 15 residues in the CDR3. The CDR3 coding sequence is TGTGCCAGCCGGGAACAGGGGTTTAGCACAGATACGCAGTATTTT. Translating gives CASREQGFSTDTQYF.

The rearrangement uses TRBV29-1 and TRBJ1-5; D is ambiguous. The CDR3 loop spans 12 amino acids. Trimming cost V 6 bases and J 0 bases, with 6 bases left between them. Germline CDR1 reads SQVTM; CDR2 reads ANQGSEA. The CDR3 nucleotides read TGCAGCGTCTCAAATAGCAATCAGCCCCAGCATTTT. This codes for CSVSNSNQPQHF.

This sequence joins TRBV4-2 and TRBJ1-1; D is perhaps TRBD1 (5 bases). Trimming took 2 bases from V and 0 from J, leaving 10 bases between them. This CDR3 is 15 amino acids long. Germline CDR1 is LGHNA and CDR2 is YNFKEQ. CDR3 bases: TGTGCCAGCAGCCAACAACAGGACGTGAACACTGAAGCTTTCTTT. Translating gives CASSQQQDVNTEAFF.

The gene calls are TRBV5-5 and TRBJ1-5, with a possible D match to TRBD1 (5 bases). The CDR3 spans 15 residues. Trimming cost V 7 bases and J 6 bases, with 20 bases left between them. The germline V gene encodes CDR1 SGHKS and CDR2 YYEKEE (reference sequence). The CDR3 DNA follows: TGTGCCAGCCTTCGGGACGGGGAAGTTGGTCAGCCCCAGCATTTT. This translates into CASLRDGEVGQPQHF.

V usage is TRBV2 and J usage is TRBJ2-3; no clear D gene. V lost 5 bases and J lost 4, with 16 bases in between. This CDR3 spans 15 amino acids. Germline V gene sequence: CDR1 SNHLY, CDR2 FYNNEI. The CDR3 reads CASSPRAGAADTQYF. DNA of the CDR3: TGTGCCAGCAGTCCTCGTGCAGGTGCAGCAGATACGCAGTATTTT.

The chain employs TRBV7-2 and TRBJ1-4; D is unclear. This CDR3 has 15 amino acids. Per the germline V gene, CDR1 is SGHTA and CDR2 is FQGNSA. V lost 3 bases and J 5 bases, leaving 13 bases between the germline ends. For the CDR3, the DNA is TGTGCCAGCAGCTTGACCGACGCCGCAAATGAAAAACTGTTTTTT. Amino acid sequence: CASSLTDAANEKLFF.

This clone was counted between two and nine times. The V gene is TRBV28, the J gene TRBJ1-1; D remains ambiguous. The V end was cut by 7 bases, the J end by 2 bases, with 5 bases between. This CDR3 has 11 amino acids. Germline CDR1 reads MDHEN; CDR2 reads SYDVKM. The DNA of the CDR3 is TGTGCCAGCAAATACAACACTGAAGCTTTCTTT. Its translation: CASKYNTEAFF.

This rearrangement joins TRBV14 to TRBJ2-5; D remains ambiguous. V gave up 1 base and J gave up 1 base, with 4 bases separating them. CDR3 length: 13 amino acids. Germline CDR1 reads SGHDN; CDR2 reads FVKESK. CDR3 in amino acids: CASSQALQETQYF. The CDR3 DNA is TGTGCCAGCAGCCAAGCCCTCCAAGAGACCCAGTACTTC.

This clone was seen only a few times. Other nucleotide sequences from this sample produce the same CDR3. V and J are TRBV6-5 and TRBJ1-5, with a possible D match to TRBD1 (5 bases). In germline, CDR1 is MNHEY, CDR2 SVGAGI. Trimming removed 0 bases from V and 7 bases from J, with 7 bases in between. The CDR3 runs to 13 residues. The CDR3 DNA follows: TGTGCCAGCAGTTACTCTAGGGGACAGCCCCAGCATTTT. This translates into CASSYSRGQPQHF.

This clone turned up a few times. The CDR3 DNA is TGTGCCAGCAGTACCACCGGGACAGCGACCTACGAGCAGTACTTC. This sequence encodes CASSTTGTATYEQYF. The chain combines TRBV27 with TRBJ2-7; the match to TRBD1 covers 7 bases. The CDR3 consists of 15 residues. V lost 5 bases, J lost 2 bases, and 9 bases stayed unmatched. From germline, CDR1 is MNHEY and CDR2 SMNVEV (reference sequence).

The rearrangement uses TRBV18 and TRBJ1-5, with a weak D call TRBD1 (6 bases). There are 15 residues in the CDR3. Germline CDR1 and CDR2: KGHSH and LQKENI. The V gene lost 4 bases and the J gene lost 0 bases, with 10 bases spanning the gap. The CDR3 bases are TGTGCCAGCTCACTGACAGGTCTTAGCAATCAGCCCCAGCATTTT. It specifies CASSLTGLSNQPQHF.

The chain combines TRBV9 with TRBJ2-1; D is perhaps TRBD2 (7 bases). Germline V CDR1 and CDR2: SGDLS, YYNGEE. Trimming shortened V by 0 bases and J by 10 bases, and 17 bases separated the two germline ends. CDR3 size: 15 residues. As DNA, the CDR3 is TGTGCCAGCAGCGTAGATGGTTCGGGGGGCAGAGAGCAGTTCTTC. This translates into CASSVDGSGGREQFF.

V is TRBV7-9 and J is TRBJ1-1; D is perhaps TRBD1 (6 bases). Germline V gene lookup returns CDR1 SEHNR and CDR2 FQNEAQ (reference sequence). The CDR3 is 14 amino acids. V lost 2 bases and J lost 7, with 14 bases in between. CDR3 bases: TGTGCCAGCAGCTTAAAGGGGGAACAAGGTGAAGCTTTCTTT. The encoded protein is CASSLKGEQGEAFF.

The genes are TRBV5-4 and TRBJ2-3; TRBD2 agrees at 10 bases. The germline V gene has CDR1 SGHNT and CDR2 YYREEE (reference sequence). The CDR3 is 15 amino acids. The V gene end was trimmed by 2 bases and the J gene end by 1 base; junction bases not matched to a gene: 1. In nucleotides, the CDR3 is TGTGCCAGCAGCTTTAGCGGGGGGCGCACAGATACGCAGTATTTT. Its protein product is CASSFSGGRTDTQYF.

This clone was picked up a small number of times. The chain is built from TRBV2 and TRBJ1-5; no clear D. Per germline, CDR1 SNHLY and CDR2 FYNNEI. V lost 3 bases, J lost 2 bases, and 23 bases lay in between. The CDR3 spans 19 residues. In DNA, the CDR3 is TGTGCCAGCAGTGAGGGGATGCTCGCATTCCAAGATGGCAATCAGCCCCAGCATTTT. Its translation: CASSEGMLAFQDGNQPQHF.

A few counts support this clone. V and J are TRBV7-8 and TRBJ2-7, with 10 bases lining up with TRBD1. Germline V gives CDR1 SGHVS, CDR2 FQNEAQ. The length of the CDR3 is 15 residues. The junction had 6 bases not matched to a gene; V was cut back by 4 bases and J by 3 bases. The CDR3 nucleotides are TGTGCCAGCAGCTCACGGACAGGGGGTTACTACGAGCAGTACTTC. It specifies CASSSRTGGYYEQYF.

The chain is built from TRBV27 and TRBJ2-7; D call uncertain. Between the trimmed V and J ends, which lost 2 bases and 2 bases, there was a span of 13 bases. Germline CDR1 reads MNHEY; CDR2 reads SMNVEV (reference sequence). This CDR3 is built from 15 residues. The CDR3 spells CASSLKLPIAYEQYF. The DNA for the CDR3 is TGTGCCAGCAGTTTAAAGCTACCGATTGCCTACGAGCAGTACTTC.

This sequence joins TRBV7-6 and TRBJ1-5; D gene uncertain. Germline V CDR1 and CDR2: SGHVS, FNYEAQ. The CDR3 runs 14 residues. Trimming stripped 3 bases from V and 2 bases from J, with 8 bases between. The CDR3 region is CASSLTHGNQPQHF. CDR3 bases: TGTGCCAGCAGCTTGACGCACGGCAATCAGCCCCAGCATTTT.

In its sample, this clone was seen once. The chain couples TRBV5-6 to TRBJ2-1, with TRBD1 matching over 9 bases. The CDR3 is 14 residues long. V lost 5 bases, J lost 6 bases, and 6 bases stayed unmatched. CDR1 is SGHDT, CDR2 YYEEEE, per germline. DNA of the CDR3: TGTGCCAGCAGGCGGACAGGGGATCGCAATGAGCAGTTCTTC. Translated: CASRRTGDRNEQFF.

This clone was seen a handful of times. This chain joins TRBV4-2 and TRBJ2-3, with 7 bases matching TRBD1. The CDR3 is 16 amino acids. Germline V CDR1 and CDR2: LGHNA, YNFKEQ. The V segment lost 4 bases and the J segment 3 bases; nucleotides outside the gene matches: 10. CDR3 region: CASSRQTGFDTDTQYF. In DNA, the CDR3 is TGTGCCAGCAGCCGACAGACAGGGTTTGATACAGATACGCAGTATTTT.

The chain uses TRBV19 and TRBJ1-6; weak D call: TRBD1 (5 bases). Germline CDR1 reads LNHDA; CDR2 reads SQIVND (reference sequence). V was pared by 4 bases and J by 7 bases, with 11 bases between. The CDR3 consists of 14 residues. The CDR3 sequence: CASSTGPSNSPLHF. The CDR3 DNA reads TGTGCCAGTAGTACGGGACCGAGCAATTCACCCCTCCACTTT. The whole variable domain, filled in from reference TRBV19 and TRBJ1-6, reads DGGITQSPKYLFRKEGQNVTLSCEQNLNHDAMYWYRQDPGQGLRLIYYSQIVNDFQKGDIAEGYSVSREKKESFPLTVTSAQKNPTAFYLCASSTGPSNSPLHFGNGTRLTVT.

The V gene is TRBV11-2, the J gene TRBJ1-2, with 7 bases matching TRBD1. Germline loops: CDR1 SGHAT, CDR2 FQNNGV. V lost 4 bases to trimming and J lost 4 bases; unmatched junction nucleotides: 9. CDR3 length: 15 amino acids. The CDR3 bases are TGTGCCAGCAGCTCGGCACCCGGGACAGCCTATGGCTACACCTTC. Protein product: CASSSAPGTAYGYTF.

The chain carries TRBV19 and TRBJ1-4; D remains unclear. Between the trimmed V and J ends, which lost 3 bases and 7 bases, there was a span of 9 bases. The CDR3 is made up of 13 amino acids. The germline V gene encodes CDR1 LNHDA and CDR2 SQIVND (reference sequence). CDR3 loop: CASSMGSFEKLFF. The CDR3 coding sequence is TGTGCCAGTAGTATGGGGTCCTTTGAAAAACTGTTTTTT. Complete variable domain (other parts from reference TRBV19 and TRBJ1-4): DGGITQSPKYLFRKEGQNVTLSCEQNLNHDAMYWYRQDPGQGLRLIYYSQIVNDFQKGDIAEGYSVSREKKESFPLTVTSAQKNPTAFYLCASSMGSFEKLFFGSGTQLSVL.

The chain has TRBV15 and TRBJ2-7; 9 bases are shared with TRBD1. CDR1 is LNHNV, CDR2 YYDKDF, per germline (reference sequence). CDR3 length: 16 amino acids. Losses at the gene ends were 2 bases for V and 1 base for J; bases not matched to a gene: 6. CDR3 residues: CATSRLGTGNSYEQYF. CDR3 bases: TGTGCCACCAGCAGACTCGGGACAGGGAATTCCTACGAGCAGTACTTC.

The chain carries TRBV5-1 and TRBJ2-3; D call uncertain. The CDR3 consists of 14 residues. The germline gives CDR1 SGHRS, CDR2 YFSETQ. Trimming took 0 bases from V and 5 from J, leaving 10 bases between them. The CDR3 loop reads CASSLASSRDTQYF. CDR3 DNA: TGCGCCAGCAGCTTGGCTTCCTCGCGAGATACGCAGTATTTT.

This clone was recorded once. This chain connects TRBV30 to TRBJ2-7; no clear D. The CDR3 runs 13 residues. Germline CDR1 GTSNPN, CDR2 SVGIG (reference sequence). V was clipped by 3 bases and J by 4 bases, with 13 bases between them. The CDR3 DNA reads TGTGCCTGGAGGTACCCCCCCACTTACGAGCAGTACTTC. The encoded protein is CAWRYPPTYEQYF.

The gene calls are TRBV7-8 and TRBJ2-5; maybe TRBD2 (5 bases). The ends were cut back, 4 bases at V and 5 bases at J, with 11 bases in the middle. Germline values: CDR1 SGHVS, CDR2 FQNEAQ. The CDR3 covers 13 residues. As DNA, the CDR3 is TGTGCCAGCAGCTATACTCCGGGGGAGACCCAGTACTTC. Translation: CASSYTPGETQYF.

The chain links TRBV4-1 to TRBJ1-5; no definite D call. Per the germline V gene, CDR1 is MGHRA and CDR2 is YSYEKL. This CDR3 region has 14 residues. V lost 0 bases and J 3 bases, leaving 6 bases between the germline ends. CDR3 residues: CASSQDNINQPQHF. In DNA, the CDR3 is TGCGCCAGCAGCCAAGATAACATCAATCAGCCCCAGCATTTT.

This clone was counted only a few times. The chain is built from TRBV19 and TRBJ1-1, with D possibly matching TRBD1 (6 bases). Germline assignment: CDR1 LNHDA and CDR2 SQIVND (reference sequence). V lost 3 bases to trimming and J lost 0 bases, with 14 bases between them. The CDR3 is made up of 16 amino acids. In nucleotides, the CDR3 is TGTGCCAGTAGTATCAGGACAGTTACCATGAACACTGAAGCTTTCTTT. Its translation: CASSIRTVTMNTEAFF. The entire variable domain, with the rest obtained from reference TRBV19 and TRBJ1-1, is as follows: DGGITQSPKYLFRKEGQNVTLSCEQNLNHDAMYWYRQDPGQGLRLIYYSQIVNDFQKGDIAEGYSVSREKKESFPLTVTSAQKNPTAFYLCASSIRTVTMNTEAFFGQGTRLTVV.